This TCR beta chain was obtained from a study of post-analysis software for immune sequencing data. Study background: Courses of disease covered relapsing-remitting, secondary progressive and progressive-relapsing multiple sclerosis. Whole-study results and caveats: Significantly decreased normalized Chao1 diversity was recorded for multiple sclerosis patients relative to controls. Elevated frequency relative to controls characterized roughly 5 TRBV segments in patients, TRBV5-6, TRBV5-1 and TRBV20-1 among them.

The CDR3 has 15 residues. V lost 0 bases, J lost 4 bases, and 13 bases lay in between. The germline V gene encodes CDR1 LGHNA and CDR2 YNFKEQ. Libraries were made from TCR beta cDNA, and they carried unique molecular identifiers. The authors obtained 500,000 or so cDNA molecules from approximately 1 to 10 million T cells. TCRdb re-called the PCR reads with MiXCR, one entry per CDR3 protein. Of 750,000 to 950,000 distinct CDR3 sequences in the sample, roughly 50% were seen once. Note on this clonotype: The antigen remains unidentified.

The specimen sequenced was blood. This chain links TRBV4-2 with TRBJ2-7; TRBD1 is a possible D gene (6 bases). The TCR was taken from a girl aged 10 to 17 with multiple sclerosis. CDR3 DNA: TGTGCCAGCAGCCAAGATCCCCCTCAGGGGTACGAGCAGTACTTC. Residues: CASSQDPPQGYEQYF.